This TCR beta chain is drawn from a study of T cells after yellow fever vaccination (dated by TCRdb to the late 2010s). Concerning the study at large: The SMART-Seq v4 Ultra Low Input RNA kit was used to prepare libraries from fractions with low cell numbers. Two healthy male donors, one aged 18 to 30 and one aged 30 to 40 years, were included in the cohort. Bulk TCR alpha and beta repertoires were sequenced longitudinally to track T-cell clones before and after primary and booster YFV17D yellow fever vaccination. Bulk PBMC replicates and cell subsets were isolated from blood drawn at multiple timepoints before and after both primary and secondary immunization. The research as a whole found: Compared with the primary T-cell response, the secondary T-cell response was faster but weaker, reaching its peak on day 5 rather than on day 15. A small fraction of clonotypes showed up in both the CD4 and CD8 compartments, probably as a result of convergent recombination. Computational filtering was needed because FACS-sorted repertoires could contain abundant contaminating clonotypes from the bulk population. Most clones expanded after primary vaccination were re-detected after the booster (almost 98% of CD4 and roughly 87% of CD8), suggesting broad memory maintenance. Because only two donors were included in the study, the extent to which the findings can be generalized is limited.

Sequencing instrument: Illumina NovaSeq 6000. TCR cDNA was synthesized by 5'RACE template switching, through which a universal primer site and unique molecular identifiers were introduced. cDNA synthesis was primed from both the TCR alpha and TCR beta constant segments. Two PCR steps were used to amplify libraries, with sample barcodes and sequencing adapters being added in the second step. Sequencing of libraries was performed on Illumina HiSeq 2500 (2x100 bp) or NovaSeq (2x150 bp). Per the source publication's procedure: Reads were demultiplexed and collapsed into UMI consensus sequences with MIGEC, and V(D)J alignment was performed with MiXCR. Using edgeR on replicate PBMC samples, clonotypes were called vaccine-responding if FDR was below 0.01 and the log2 fold change was above 5 up to day 15. CD4 or CD8 identity was assigned to each bulk clonotype according to whether the clonotype was present at higher abundance in the sequenced CD4 repertoire or the sequenced CD8 repertoire. Using fastp trimming at Q25 and MiXCR clonotype assembly, TCRdb reanalyzed the public sequencing data and kept in-frame beta chains. Rows with one shared CDR3 protein collapse into an entry with the most common genes and DNA. The V and J calls here are based on TCRdb, not the publication. In this sample the table shows 350,000 to 550,000 distinct CDR3 sequences, about 17% of which occur a single time. Jointly, the top ten make up roughly a sixth of the sample.

Sequences SGHRS (CDR1) and YFSETQ (CDR2) are obtained from the germline V gene. From the cysteine through the phenylalanine, the CDR3 covers 14 amino acids. Here the CDR3 DNA is all that survives: 42 bases in frame from base 1. The junction shows trimming of 4 bases on V and 9 bases on J, plus 19 bases between the germline ends. The label giving this sample's treatment or condition can be read as: live attenuated yellow fever vaccine strain. At every blood-draw timepoint, two biological replicates of bulk PBMCs were collected. A standard Ficoll-Paque protocol was used to isolate PBMCs from peripheral blood. RNA was extracted with TriZol from bulk PBMCs, CD4 and CD8 fractions, and dextramer-positive and dextramer-negative fractions. A word on this clonotype: What this receptor recognizes is not known. The sample holds no much larger clone one base away, and base qualities are not on file.

The chain couples TRBV5-1 to TRBJ1-1; the best D guess is TRBD1, with 6 bases matching. The receptor comes from a man between 18 and 35 years old who received the YFV17D yellow fever vaccine. The sample was PBMCs, taken before the yellow fever booster vaccination. Here is the DNA: TGCGCCAGCAGCCCCGGGACAAACGGGGAGAAAGCTTTCTTT. Its product reads: CASSPGTNGEKAFF.